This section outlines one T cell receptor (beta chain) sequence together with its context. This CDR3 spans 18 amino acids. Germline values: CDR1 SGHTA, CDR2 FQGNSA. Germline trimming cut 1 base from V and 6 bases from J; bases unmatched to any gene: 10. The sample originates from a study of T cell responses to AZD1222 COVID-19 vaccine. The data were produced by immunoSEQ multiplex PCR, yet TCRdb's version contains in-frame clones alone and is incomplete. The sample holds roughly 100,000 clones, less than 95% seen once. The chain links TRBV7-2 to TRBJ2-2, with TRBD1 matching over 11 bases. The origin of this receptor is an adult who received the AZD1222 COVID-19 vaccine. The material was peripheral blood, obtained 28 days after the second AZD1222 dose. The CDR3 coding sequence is TGTGCCAGCAGCTTAGTACATATCGGGACAGGGGGAGCCGGGGAGCTGTTTTTT. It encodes CASSLVHIGTGGAGELFF.